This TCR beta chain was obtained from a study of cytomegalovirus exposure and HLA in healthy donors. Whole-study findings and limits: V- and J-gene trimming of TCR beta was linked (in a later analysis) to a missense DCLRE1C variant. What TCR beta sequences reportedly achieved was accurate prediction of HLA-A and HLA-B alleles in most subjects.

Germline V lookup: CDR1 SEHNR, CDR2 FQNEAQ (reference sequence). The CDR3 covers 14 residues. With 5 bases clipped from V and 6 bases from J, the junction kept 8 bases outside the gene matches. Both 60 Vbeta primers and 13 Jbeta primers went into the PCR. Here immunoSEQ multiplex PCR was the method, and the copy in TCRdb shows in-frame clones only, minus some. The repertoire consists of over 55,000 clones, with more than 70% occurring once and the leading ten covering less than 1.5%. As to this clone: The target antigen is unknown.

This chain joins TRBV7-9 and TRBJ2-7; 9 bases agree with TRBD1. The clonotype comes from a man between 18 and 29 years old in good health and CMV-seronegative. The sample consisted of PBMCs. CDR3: CASSLPGQGCEQYF. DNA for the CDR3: TGTGCCAGCAGCCTACCCGGACAGGGGTGCGAGCAGTACTTC.